These 27 T cell receptor beta chains share one sample of origin, sequenced in a study of graft-versus-host responses after intestinal transplantation. Intraepithelial and lamina propria lymphocytes were freed from processed graft tissue. This table comes from immunoSEQ multiplex PCR, and its TCRdb copy is limited to in-frame clones, with some not included. The sample consists of roughly 15,000 clones, over 60% of them appearing once. The material was ileum tissue, obtained just over 26 days after intestinal transplant. The receptors were gathered from a human patient who received an intestinal transplant, so some T cells may come from the graft donor.

The chain has TRBV11-2 and TRBJ2-7; tentatively, D is TRBD2 (5 bases). Between the trimmed V and J ends, which lost 1 base and 2 bases, there was a span of 15 bases. This CDR3 comprises 16 residues. Germline V CDR1 and CDR2: SGHAT, FQNNGV. CDR3 sequence: CASSLAGLGRAYEQYF. CDR3 bases: TGTGCCAGCAGCTTAGCGGGGTTAGGGCGAGCCTACGAGCAGTACTTC.

The CDR3 DNA sequence: TGTGCCAGCAGCTTGGAGGGGGGGCACACTGAAGCTTTCTTT. Amino acid sequence: CASSLEGGHTEAFF. The gene calls are TRBV5-6 and TRBJ1-1; tentatively, D is TRBD1 (6 bases). Deletions cut 0 bases from V and 3 bases from J, with 9 bases between. Germline V gene sequence: CDR1 SGHDT, CDR2 YYEEEE. This CDR3 region has 14 residues.

The V gene is TRBV2, the J gene TRBJ1-4, with 9 nucleotides matching TRBD1. The CDR3 runs 16 residues. Trimming removed 6 bases from V and 7 bases from J; junction bases left unmatched: 12. Germline V gives CDR1 SNHLY, CDR2 FYNNEI. The CDR3 protein is CASSGTGGVIGEKLFF. The CDR3, as DNA: TGTGCCAGCAGCGGTACAGGGGGCGTGATCGGTGAAAAACTGTTTTTT.

This sequence joins TRBV6-1 and TRBJ2-7; 7 nucleotides align to TRBD1. The germline gives CDR1 MNHNS, CDR2 SASEGT. After removal of 6 bases from V and 3 bases from J, the junction contained 5 bases not matched to a gene. The CDR3 has 13 residues. The CDR3 protein is CASSTGTDYEQYV. The CDR3 nucleotides are TGTGCCAGCAGCACCGGGACAGACTACGAGCAGTACGTC.

The chain links TRBV29-1 to TRBJ2-1; TRBD2 matches at 16 bases. There are 16 residues in the CDR3. The trim removed 3 bases at V and 6 bases at J, leaving 5 bases unmatched. From germline, CDR1 is SQVTM and CDR2 ANQGSEA. The DNA for the CDR3 is TGCAGCGTTGAGGGACTAGCGGGGGGGTTCCTCAATGAGCAGTTCTTC. This sequence encodes CSVEGLAGGFLNEQFF.

CDR3 nucleotides: TGTGCCACTGGGACAGGAGGTGGCGAGCAGTACGTC. It codes for CATGTGGGEQYV. The chain links TRBV6-5 to TRBJ2-7; 8 bases map to TRBD1. The CDR3 runs 12 residues. The trim removed 10 bases at V and 6 bases at J, leaving 8 bases unmatched. Germline values: CDR1 MNHEY, CDR2 SVGAGI.

This chain joins TRBV5-4 and TRBJ1-2; tentatively, D is TRBD1 (6 bases). The CDR3 length is 15 residues. V dropped 4 bases and J dropped 5 bases, with 18 bases sitting between them. Germline V gives CDR1 SGHNT, CDR2 YYREEE (reference sequence). CDR3: CASSGWQGGQYGYTF. CDR3 nucleotides: TGTGCCAGCAGCGGGTGGCAGGGTGGACAGTATGGCTACACCTTC.

The gene calls are TRBV11-2 and TRBJ2-7; D is undetermined. Germline V CDR1 and CDR2: SGHAT, FQNNGV. V was clipped by 7 bases and J by 7 bases, with 14 bases between them. The CDR3 is 12 amino acids. This CDR3 is CASTSAPWEQYV. CDR3 nucleotide sequence: TGTGCCAGCACCTCCGCTCCTTGGGAGCAGTACGTC.

This sequence joins TRBV7-2 and TRBJ1-1, with a weak D call TRBD1 (6 bases). Germline V gives CDR1 SGHTA, CDR2 FQGNSA. V was clipped by 5 bases and J by 4 bases, with 17 bases between them. This CDR3 contains 15 residues. The CDR3 reads CASSTRQVRGTEAFF. Written as DNA, the CDR3 is TGTGCCAGCAGCACACGACAGGTCCGCGGCACTGAAGCTTTCTTT.

V and J are TRBV27 and TRBJ1-5, with D tentatively TRBD1 (6 bases). Germline V lookup: CDR1 MNHEY, CDR2 SMNVEV (reference sequence). Trimming pared 3 bases from V and 3 bases from J, leaving 18 bases between. The CDR3 contains 17 residues. The CDR3 nucleotides are TGTGCCAGCAGTTTGCTACCACAGGGAGGGGACAATCAGCCCCAGCATTTT. This sequence encodes CASSLLPQGGDNQPQHF.

The rearrangement uses TRBV4-3 and TRBJ1-1; D gene ambiguous. The V end was cut by 1 base, the J end by 5 bases, with 11 bases between. The V gene's germline CDR1 is LGHNA and CDR2 YSLEER. The CDR3 spans 14 residues. The CDR3 region is CASSQGARGTEAFF. The CDR3 DNA reads TGCGCCAGCAGCCAAGGGGCCCGTGGGACTGAAGCTTTCTTT.

Note on this clone: Within the sample, other DNA sequences also encode this same CDR3. The chain joins TRBV2 to TRBJ2-1, with TRBD2 matching over 8 bases. V gave up 6 bases and J gave up 2 bases; unmatched junction bases: 6. Germline V gene sequence: CDR1 SNHLY, CDR2 FYNNEI. This CDR3 is 15 amino acids long. The chain's CDR3 is CASRGTSGAYNEQFF. The DNA of the CDR3 is TGTGCCAGCAGAGGCACTAGCGGAGCCTACAATGAGCAGTTCTTC.

This sequence joins TRBV28 and TRBJ1-2; TRBD1 matches 8 bases. CDR1 MDHEN and CDR2 SYDVKM come from the germline V gene. V lost 4 bases to trimming and J lost 8 bases; unmatched junction nucleotides: 12. The CDR3 runs to 15 residues. CDR3 loop: CASSSSVGQGPGYTF. The CDR3 DNA reads as TGTGCCAGCAGTTCCTCCGTTGGACAGGGACCAGGCTACACCTTC.

This chain connects TRBV20-1 to TRBJ2-5, with a possible D match to TRBD1 (5 bases). This CDR3 is built from 11 residues. Germline V gene data show CDR1 as DFQATT and CDR2 as SNEGSKA (reference sequence). V lost 7 bases to trimming and J lost 9 bases, with 15 bases between them. The CDR3 DNA follows: TGCAGTGTTACAGGACCAGTGGCCCAGTACTTC. This encodes CSVTGPVAQYF.

This clone has more than one count but fewer than ten. The gene calls are TRBV11-1 and TRBJ1-6; D gene unclear. The length of the CDR3 is 13 residues. The V and J ends lost 6 bases and 6 bases respectively, with 9 bases between them. In germline, CDR1 is SGHAT, CDR2 FQDESV (reference sequence). CDR3 region: CASSPSSNSPLHF. The CDR3 nucleotides read TGTGCCAGCAGTCCCTCGTCTAATTCACCCCTCCACTTT.

The chain uses TRBV10-3 and TRBJ1-1; no clear D. The germline gives CDR1 ENHRY, CDR2 SYGVKD. V lost 3 bases, J lost 6 bases, and 11 bases lay in between. The CDR3 has 13 amino acids. The CDR3 here is CAISDSVGAEAFF. The CDR3 coding sequence is TGTGCCATCAGTGATTCTGTGGGAGCTGAAGCTTTCTTT.

This clone ranks as large. This chain links TRBV27 with TRBJ1-3; maybe TRBD1 (5 bases). V lost 8 bases, J lost 0 bases, and 11 bases lay in between. The germline V gene encodes CDR1 MNHEY and CDR2 SMNVEV (reference sequence). There are 14 residues in the CDR3. The CDR3 spells CASRDWSSGNTIYF. CDR3 bases: TGTGCCAGCCGGGACTGGAGCTCTGGAAACACCATATATTTT.

CDR3 amino acids: CASSAGQGSTEAFF. CDR3 DNA: TGTGCCAGCAGCGCTGGACAGGGAAGCACTGAAGCTTTCTTT. The J gene is TRBJ1-1, the V gene TRBV5-6; 8 positions agree with TRBD1. V lost 4 bases to trimming and J lost 4 bases; unmatched junction nucleotides: 6. Germline V gene data show CDR1 as SGHDT and CDR2 as YYEEEE. The CDR3 runs to 14 residues.

V and J are TRBV2 and TRBJ2-7, with 10 bases aligning to TRBD1. V lost 8 bases, J lost 2 bases, and 15 bases stayed unmatched. The CDR3 length is 17 residues. Germline CDR1 is SNHLY and CDR2 is FYNNEI. CDR3 in DNA: TGTGCCAGCCGGTGGGACAGGGGAGAGGGCCTCGCCTACGAGCAGTACGTC. Translating gives CASRWDRGEGLAYEQYV.

V is TRBV5-1 and J is TRBJ1-6, with D possibly TRBD1 on 5 matching bases. This CDR3 region has 13 residues. Trimming stripped 4 bases from V and 7 bases from J, with 9 bases between. Germline CDR1 SGHRS, CDR2 YFSETQ. DNA for the CDR3: TGCGCCAGCAGCGCTAACAGGAATTCACCCCTCCACTTT. Protein product: CASSANRNSPLHF.

The chain recombines TRBV11-3 with TRBJ2-3; 7 bases agree with TRBD2. The trim removed 5 bases at V and 8 bases at J, leaving 7 bases unmatched. CDR1 and CDR2 from the germline V gene are SGHNT and YENEEA. The CDR3 spans 13 residues. The CDR3: CASSPGTKGTQYF. The CDR3 bases are TGTGCCAGCAGCCCCGGGACTAAGGGTACGCAGTATTTT.

The chain is built from TRBV7-9 and TRBJ1-2; D not resolved. The V and J ends lost 2 bases and 8 bases respectively, with 15 bases between them. Germline V CDR1 and CDR2: SEHNR, FQNEAQ (reference sequence). This CDR3 has 14 amino acids. DNA for the CDR3: TGTGCCAGCAGCTTACAGGTTTCGGTTAAAGGCTACACCTTC. Protein sequence: CASSLQVSVKGYTF.

The gene calls are TRBV5-6 and TRBJ2-5; the D is unclear. The CDR3 has 15 residues. CDR1 and CDR2 from the germline V gene are SGHDT and YYEEEE. V was cut by 4 bases and J by 1 base, with 14 bases left in between. The DNA of the CDR3 is TGTGCCAGCAGCCCAGAACGAGGAATCCAAGAGACCCAGTACTTC. This encodes CASSPERGIQETQYF.

The J gene is TRBJ2-1, the V gene TRBV14; 7 bases agree with TRBD1. Germline loops: CDR1 SGHDN, CDR2 FVKESK. This CDR3 is built from 15 residues. Unmatched junction bases numbered 15, after V lost 4 bases and J lost 12 bases. The CDR3 sequence: CASSPLPGHSGGQFF. The CDR3 DNA sequence: TGTGCCAGCAGCCCGCTACCGGGACACTCAGGGGGGCAGTTCTTC.

This chain connects TRBV13 to TRBJ1-4; a possible D gene is TRBD1 (6 bases). Looked up from germline, CDR1 is PRHDT and CDR2 is FYEKMQ (reference sequence). The CDR3 covers 17 residues. V dropped 3 bases and J dropped 4 bases, with 18 bases sitting between them. The CDR3 DNA reads as TGTGCCAGCAGCTTGGGGGCGCTTACAGGGCATAATGAAAAACTGTTTTTT. It encodes CASSLGALTGHNEKLFF.

V and J are TRBV28 and TRBJ2-7, with 7 bases lining up with TRBD1. V dropped 3 bases and J dropped 3; count of bases not matched to a gene: 2. This CDR3 is built from 13 residues. Germline CDR1 MDHEN, CDR2 SYDVKM. CDR3 sequence reads: CASSLPGGYEQYV. As DNA, the CDR3 is TGTGCCAGCAGTTTGCCAGGGGGCTACGAGCAGTACGTC.

To note about this clone: An end of the junction does not agree with germline; a read error may underlie this. V gene TRBV7-7 combines with J gene TRBJ2-2; TRBD1 matches at 10 bases. This CDR3 has 18 amino acids. CDR1 SSHAT and CDR2 FNYEAQ come from the germline V gene (reference sequence). The CDR3 reads CASSSTEGTGANTGELFF. DNA of the CDR3: TGTGCTAGCAGCTCGACAGAAGGGACAGGGGCGAACACCGGGGAGCTGTTTTTT.